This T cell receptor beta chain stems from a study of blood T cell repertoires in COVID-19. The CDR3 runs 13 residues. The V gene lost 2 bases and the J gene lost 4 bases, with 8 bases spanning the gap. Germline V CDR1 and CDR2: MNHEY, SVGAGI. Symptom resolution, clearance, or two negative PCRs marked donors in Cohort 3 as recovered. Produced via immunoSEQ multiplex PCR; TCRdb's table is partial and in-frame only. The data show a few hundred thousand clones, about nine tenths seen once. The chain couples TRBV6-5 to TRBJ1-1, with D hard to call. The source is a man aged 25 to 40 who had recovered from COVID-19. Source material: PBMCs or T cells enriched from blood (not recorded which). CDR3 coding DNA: TGTGCCAGCAGTTACCCGGAGGGCACTGAAGCTTTCTTT. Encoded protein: CASSYPEGTEAFF.